This T cell receptor (beta chain) was sequenced for a study of T cell responses to AZD1222 COVID-19 vaccine. Using immunoSEQ multiplex PCR, the repertoire was profiled, and TCRdb retains in-frame clones only, with some absent. Of around 120,000 clones in the sample, around 84% were seen once. V lost 3 bases to trimming and J lost 12 bases, with 9 bases between them. The CDR3 contains 10 residues. Germline CDR1 DFQATT, CDR2 SNEGSKA (reference sequence). The rearrangement links TRBV20-1 to TRBJ2-1, with a tentative D call TRBD2 (6 bases). The starting material was peripheral blood, obtained 28 days after the second AZD1222 dose. The sequence was collected from an adult who received the AZD1222 COVID-19 vaccine. The DNA of the CDR3 is TGCAGTGCTAGTAGCGGAAGGCAGTTCTTC. This translates into CSASSGRQFF.